The present T cell receptor (beta chain) was sequenced within a study of cytomegalovirus exposure and HLA in healthy donors. Findings and limits, study-wide: It was reportedly the case that the classifier diagnosed cytomegalovirus status with high specificity and sensitivity. With DRB1 most and HLA-C fewest, TCR association rates differed between HLA loci in a later analysis. Later work showed greater clonal expansion in HLA-associated TCR beta chains than in equally common others.

The CDR3 extends over 17 amino acids. Concerning this clone itself: Its matching antigen is unknown.

60 Vbeta and 13 Jbeta primers were used in PCR. The data were produced by immunoSEQ multiplex PCR, yet TCRdb's version contains in-frame clones alone and is incomplete. Of about 67,000 clones in the sample, 60% to 80% were seen once. The origin of this receptor is a man aged 60 to 75 in good health and CMV-seropositive. This chain uses TRBV7-5 with TRBJ2-6; no DNA check was done on the table's D call, TRBD2. TRBV7-5 is a recognized pseudogene. The sequenced sample consisted of PBMCs. The CDR3 reads CARSLPGGSSGANVLTF. As DNA, the CDR3 is TGTGCCAGAAGCTTACCGGGGGGAAGCTCTGGGGCCAACGTCCTGACTTTC.